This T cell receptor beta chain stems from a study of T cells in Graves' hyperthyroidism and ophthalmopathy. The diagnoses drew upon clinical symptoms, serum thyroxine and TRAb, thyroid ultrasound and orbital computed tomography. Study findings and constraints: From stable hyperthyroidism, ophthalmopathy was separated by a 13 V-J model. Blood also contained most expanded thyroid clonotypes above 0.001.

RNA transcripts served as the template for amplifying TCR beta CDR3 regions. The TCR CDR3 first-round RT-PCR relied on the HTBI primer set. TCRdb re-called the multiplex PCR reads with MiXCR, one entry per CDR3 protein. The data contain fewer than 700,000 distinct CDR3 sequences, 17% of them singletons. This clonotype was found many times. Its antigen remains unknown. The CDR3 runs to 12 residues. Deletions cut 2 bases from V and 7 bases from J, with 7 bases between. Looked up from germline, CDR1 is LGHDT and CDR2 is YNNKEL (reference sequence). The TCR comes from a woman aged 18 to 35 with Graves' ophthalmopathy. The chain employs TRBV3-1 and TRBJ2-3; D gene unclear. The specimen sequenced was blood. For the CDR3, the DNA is TGTGCCAGCAGCCAAAGAGGTCATACGCAGTATTTT. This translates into CASSQRGHTQYF.